The 30 T cell receptor beta chains below come from one sample, sequenced in a study of blood T cell repertoires in COVID-19. Libraries were prepared by immunoSEQ multiplex PCR; TCRdb keeps only in-frame clonotypes and omits some of them. The sample gives some 130,000 clones, more than 65% of which show up once; roughly 14% is in the top ten. The sample taken for sequencing was peripheral blood. All receptors come from an elderly man with acute or convalescent COVID-19.

The rearrangement uses TRBV11-1 and TRBJ1-2, with unresolved D. Germline values: CDR1 SGHAT, CDR2 FQDESV (reference sequence). CDR3 length: 13 residues. V lost 5 bases to trimming and J lost 8 bases, with 15 bases between them. CDR3 sequence: CASSVGPPEGYTF. In DNA, the CDR3 is TGTGCCAGCAGCGTGGGCCCTCCGGAAGGCTACACCTTC. Drawing the rest from reference TRBV11-1 and TRBJ1-2, the complete variable domain is EAEVAQSPRYKITEKSQAVAFWCDPISGHATLYWYRQILGQGPELLVQFQDESVVDDSQLPKDRFSAERLKGVDSTLKIQPAELGDSAMYLCASSVGPPEGYTFGSGTRLTVV.

DNA for the CDR3: TGTGCCATCAGGTCCGGGTCAATAAACACCGGGGAGCTGTTTTTT. Translated, it gives CAIRSGSINTGELFF. The chain is built from TRBV10-3 and TRBJ2-2; no clear D gene. Germline V gene sequence: CDR1 ENHRY, CDR2 SYGVKD. V was trimmed by 6 bases and J by 2 bases, leaving 13 bases between them. CDR3 size: 15 residues.

J is TRBJ2-5 and V is TRBV21-1; TRBD1 is taken as the D call from the table, unchecked against the DNA. TRBV21-1 is recorded as a pseudogene. The CDR3 is made up of 14 amino acids. The CDR3 DNA reads TGTGCCAGCAGCCGCTACAGGTTCAGGGAGACCCAGTACTTC. It is translated as CASSRYRFRETQYF.

The chain is built from TRBV18 and TRBJ1-6; 8 bases match TRBD1. Germline V lookup: CDR1 KGHSH, CDR2 LQKENI. The V and J ends lost 2 bases and 9 bases, in that order; junction bases with no gene match: 6. This CDR3 contains 15 residues. The CDR3 reads CASSPYGQGTSPLHF. CDR3 in DNA: TGTGCCAGCTCACCATATGGACAGGGTACTTCACCCCTCCACTTT.

The chain combines TRBV11-2 with TRBJ1-4; no clear D. CDR3 length equals 15 residues. In germline, CDR1 is SGHAT, CDR2 FQNNGV. The V gene lost 5 bases and the J gene lost 7 bases, with 17 bases spanning the gap. This CDR3 reads CASSLRSGYSEKLFF. CDR3 DNA: TGTGCCAGCAGCCTTAGGTCCGGGTATAGTGAAAAACTGTTTTTT.

The chain employs TRBV18 and TRBJ1-6, with D possibly being TRBD1 (6 bases). Looked up from germline, CDR1 is KGHSH and CDR2 is LQKENI. This CDR3 is 14 amino acids long. Trimming removed 3 bases at V and 9 bases at J, with 12 bases between. CDR3 residues: CASSPGTSGSPLHF. The CDR3 nucleotides are TGTGCCAGCTCACCCGGGACATCGGGTTCACCCCTCCACTTT.

This clone was observed a single time. The CDR3 is CASSQDERDEQFF. CDR3 bases: TGTGCCAGCAGCCAAGATGAGAGGGATGAGCAGTTCTTC. The chain links TRBV4-2 to TRBJ2-1; a weak D match, TRBD2 (5 bases). From germline, CDR1 is LGHNA and CDR2 YNFKEQ. The CDR3 loop spans 13 amino acids. Between the trimmed V and J ends, which lost 0 bases and 8 bases, there was a span of 8 bases.

The chain employs TRBV7-3 and TRBJ1-6, with 7 positions matching TRBD1. Germline CDR1 is SGHTA and CDR2 is FQGTGA. V gave up 5 bases and J gave up 9 bases; unmatched junction bases: 10. This CDR3 spans 15 amino acids. This chain's CDR3 is CASSTARDSLSPLHF. As DNA, the CDR3 is TGTGCCAGCAGCACCGCCCGGGACAGTCTTTCACCCCTCCACTTT.

The CDR3 region is CASRPTIVETQHF. In DNA, the CDR3 is TGTGCCAGTAGACCCACTATTGTGGAGACCCAGCATTTT. This chain links TRBV19 with TRBJ1-5; D not certain. Germline lookup yields CDR1 LNHDA and CDR2 SQIVND (reference sequence). V was pared by 6 bases and J by 11 bases, with 17 bases between. This CDR3 region has 13 residues.

This clone was counted between two and nine times. The CDR3 here is CAGTSGALNTQYF. The CDR3 DNA reads TGTGCCGGAACTAGCGGGGCACTTAATACGCAGTATTTT. V and J are TRBV6-5 and TRBJ2-3, with 10 bases fitting TRBD2. Germline lookup yields CDR1 MNHEY and CDR2 SVGAGI. This CDR3 has 13 amino acids. The junction had 9 bases not matched to a gene; V was cut back by 11 bases and J by 7 bases.

This chain links TRBV19 with TRBJ1-4, with D tentatively TRBD1 (6 bases). The germline CDR1 and CDR2 sequences are LNHDA and SQIVND (reference sequence). Trimming shortened V by 2 bases and J by 8 bases, and 15 bases separated the two germline ends. The CDR3 totals 15 residues. The CDR3 coding sequence is TGTGCCAGTAGTATAAGAGGGGGAAGAGACGAAAAACTGTTTTTT. Amino acids: CASSIRGGRDEKLFF.

The rearrangement uses TRBV7-2 and TRBJ1-3; no clear D. The CDR3 consists of 12 residues. V was trimmed by 3 bases and J by 8 bases, leaving 8 bases between them. Germline lookup yields CDR1 SGHTA and CDR2 FQGNSA. In DNA form, the CDR3 reads TGTGCCAGCAGCTTTCAGTCTGACACCATATATTTT. Protein sequence: CASSFQSDTIYF. Full variable domain (rest looked up from reference TRBV7-2 and TRBJ1-3): GAGVSQSPSNKVTEKGKDVELRCDPISGHTALYWYRQSLGQGLEFLIYFQGNSAPDKSGLPSDRFSAERTGGSVSTLTIQRTQQEDSAVYLCASSFQSDTIYFGEGSWLTVV.

The V call is TRBV4-1, the J call TRBJ1-3, with 7 bases matching TRBD1. V was pared by 5 bases and J by 4 bases, with 5 bases of the junction left unmatched. Germline values: CDR1 MGHRA, CDR2 YSYEKL. The CDR3 consists of 14 residues. CDR3 amino acids: CASSKTGLGNTIYF. In DNA, the CDR3 is TGCGCCAGCAGCAAGACAGGGTTGGGAAACACCATATATTTT.

Written as DNA, the CDR3 is TGTGCCAGCTCCTCCGGGACTAGATCCGTCAATGAGCAGTTCTTC. Translated, it gives CASSSGTRSVNEQFF. The chain links TRBV2 to TRBJ2-1; TRBD2 agrees at 8 bases. This CDR3 region has 15 residues. Germline V CDR1 and CDR2: SNHLY, FYNNEI. V was clipped by 8 bases and J by 6 bases; unmatched bases: 12.

The V call is TRBV10-3, the J call TRBJ2-3; the D gene is possibly TRBD2 (5 bases). Deletions cut 1 base from V and 0 bases from J, with 14 bases between. This CDR3 contains 17 residues. Germline V lookup: CDR1 ENHRY, CDR2 SYGVKD. CDR3 sequence reads: CAISEWVIGVSTDTQYF. The CDR3 DNA sequence: TGTGCCATCAGTGAGTGGGTCATCGGGGTAAGCACAGATACGCAGTATTTT.

The V gene is TRBV18, the J gene TRBJ2-5; 7 nucleotides agree with TRBD2. Germline CDR1 is KGHSH and CDR2 is LQKENI. The CDR3 runs 14 residues. The V and J ends lost 3 bases and 2 bases, in that order; junction bases with no gene match: 3. CDR3 amino acids: CASSPGREQETQYF. The DNA for the CDR3 is TGTGCCAGCTCACCGGGGAGGGAACAAGAGACCCAGTACTTC.

V gene TRBV6-1 combines with J gene TRBJ1-4; tentative D call: TRBD1 (5 bases). Trimming pared 3 bases from V and 8 bases from J, leaving 16 bases between. CDR3 length: 15 residues. Germline lookup yields CDR1 MNHNS and CDR2 SASEGT. The CDR3 DNA reads TGTGCCAGCAGTGATTCTCAGGGATCAGGGGAAAAACTGTTTTTT. Protein: CASSDSQGSGEKLFF.

The genes are TRBV5-4 and TRBJ1-3, with 7 bases aligning to TRBD1. CDR3 length equals 16 residues. Germline V lookup: CDR1 SGHNT, CDR2 YYREEE (reference sequence). V gave up 4 bases and J gave up 4 bases; unmatched junction bases: 11. CDR3 coding DNA: TGTGCCAGCAGCCGGGACAGTCCCAACGCCGGAAACACCATATATTTT. Its protein is CASSRDSPNAGNTIYF.

The chain joins TRBV29-1 to TRBJ2-5; 7 nucleotides align to TRBD2. Germline V CDR1 and CDR2: SQVTM, ANQGSEA. The CDR3 loop spans 13 amino acids. After removal of 4 bases from V and 4 bases from J, the junction contained 6 bases not matched to a gene. DNA of the CDR3: TGCAGCGTTGGGGCCAGGGAGGGAGAGACCCAGTACTTC. This codes for CSVGAREGETQYF.

This sequence joins TRBV6-5 and TRBJ1-1; no clear D. The CDR3 spans 14 residues. The V gene lost 2 bases and the J gene lost 0 bases, with 7 bases spanning the gap. Germline lookup yields CDR1 MNHEY and CDR2 SVGAGI. The DNA of the CDR3 is TGTGCCAGCAGTTACGGCGACATGAACACTGAAGCTTTCTTT. Protein sequence: CASSYGDMNTEAFF.

The rearrangement uses TRBV19 and TRBJ1-5, with D maybe TRBD1 (5 bases). From germline, CDR1 is LNHDA and CDR2 SQIVND (reference sequence). With 7 bases removed from V and 0 bases from J, the gap between germline ends came to 7 bases. The CDR3 consists of 13 residues. The CDR3 DNA reads as TGTGCCAGTAATAGGGGTAGCAATCAGCCCCAGCATTTT. Encoded protein: CASNRGSNQPQHF.

The chain recombines TRBV28 with TRBJ1-5, with D perhaps TRBD1 (5 bases). The V and J ends lost 4 bases and 2 bases respectively, with 9 bases between them. Germline CDR1 and CDR2: MDHEN and SYDVKM. This CDR3 region has 14 residues. In DNA form, the CDR3 reads TGTGCCAGCAGTTCAAGGGGTGGCAATCAGCCCCAGCATTTT. It is translated as CASSSRGGNQPQHF.

The rearrangement joins TRBV7-8 to TRBJ1-5; 8 bases map to TRBD1. Germline assignment: CDR1 SGHVS and CDR2 FQNEAQ. The CDR3 length is 18 residues. The ends lost 5 bases at V and 2 bases at J; junction bases unmatched: 14. The CDR3 bases are TGTGCCAGCAGCGTTGGACAGGGCAAGACGGCGGGCAATCAGCCCCAGCATTTT. It translates to CASSVGQGKTAGNQPQHF.

The chain carries TRBV5-4 and TRBJ2-3; D remains ambiguous. Trimming shortened V by 1 base and J by 4 bases, and 7 bases separated the two germline ends. CDR1 is SGHNT and CDR2 is YYREEE in the germline V gene (reference sequence). The CDR3 is 13 residues long. CDR3 nucleotides: TGTGCCAGCAGCTTGATTGGCCCAGATACGCAGTATTTT. Its translation is CASSLIGPDTQYF.

This clone was observed a handful of times. The V gene is TRBV2, the J gene TRBJ1-2; 7 nucleotides agree with TRBD1. The germline V gene has CDR1 SNHLY and CDR2 FYNNEI. J lost 7 bases, V lost 5 bases, and 10 bases had no gene match. This CDR3 comprises 14 residues. CDR3 loop: CASSPRDSTSGYTF. The CDR3 nucleotides read TGTGCCAGCAGTCCCCGGGACAGCACCAGTGGCTACACCTTC. Full variable domain (rest looked up from reference TRBV2 and TRBJ1-2): EPEVTQTPSHQVTQMGQEVILRCVPISNHLYFYWYRQILGQKVEFLVSFYNNEISEKSEIFDDQFSVERPDGSNFTLKIRSTKLEDSAMYFCASSPRDSTSGYTFGSGTRLTVV.

The V gene is TRBV7-2, the J gene TRBJ2-2, with 9 bases matching TRBD1. V was clipped by 8 bases and J by 4 bases; unmatched bases: 8. Germline lookup yields CDR1 SGHTA and CDR2 FQGNSA. The CDR3 has 15 amino acids. The CDR3 nucleotides are TGTGCCAGCGGGGGACAGGGCGTTGGCACCGGGGAGCTGTTTTTT. This sequence encodes CASGGQGVGTGELFF.

CDR3 coding DNA: TGTGCCAGCACCCCGTACGGGCAGGGGACCGGGGAGCTGTTTTTT. The encoded protein is CASTPYGQGTGELFF. V is TRBV7-3 and J is TRBJ2-2; weak D call: TRBD1 (6 bases). The V gene's germline CDR1 is SGHTA and CDR2 FQGTGA. The V and J ends lost 7 bases and 5 bases respectively, with 17 bases between them. The CDR3 has 15 amino acids.

The chain has TRBV28 and TRBJ1-5; 9 bases fit TRBD1. The V and J ends lost 3 bases and 4 bases, in that order; junction bases with no gene match: 4. From germline, CDR1 is MDHEN and CDR2 SYDVKM. This CDR3 is built from 15 residues. The CDR3 is CASSFDRGNNQPQHF. CDR3 DNA sequence: TGTGCCAGCAGTTTCGACAGGGGGAATAATCAGCCCCAGCATTTT. Combining the CDR3 with reference TRBV28 and TRBJ1-5 gives the whole variable domain DVKVTQSSRYLVKRTGEKVFLECVQDMDHENMFWYRQDPGLGLRLIYFSYDVKMKEKGDIPEGYSVSREKKERFSLILESASTNQTSMYLCASSFDRGNNQPQHFGDGTRLSIL.

This clone was detected only a few times. V is TRBV6-2 or TRBV6-3 and J is TRBJ2-7; 7 bases are a match to TRBD1. There are 17 residues in the CDR3. CDR1 and CDR2 (germline): MNHEY, SVGEGT. With 3 bases clipped from V and 9 bases from J, the junction kept 20 bases outside the gene matches. This CDR3 is CASSYRPGTASPHGQYF. DNA for the CDR3: TGTGCCAGCAGTTATCGGCCGGGGACAGCGAGTCCTCATGGGCAGTACTTC.

The genes are TRBV11-2 and TRBJ2-3, with TRBD2 as a possible D gene (6 bases). Germline CDR1 reads SGHAT; CDR2 reads FQNNGV. V dropped 5 bases and J dropped 2 bases, with 17 bases sitting between them. The length of the CDR3 is 16 residues. The CDR3 nucleotides read TGTGCCAGCAGCATAGGTGCAGGCGGGGACACAGATACGCAGTATTTT. This codes for CASSIGAGGDTDTQYF.